This TCR beta chain derives from a study of blood T cell repertoires in COVID-19. TCRdb's copy holds only in-frame clones and misses some; the assay was immunoSEQ multiplex PCR. The sample includes 130,000 or so clones, around three quarters of them seen just once. The CDR3 is 14 residues long. Germline V gene sequence: CDR1 ENHRY, CDR2 SYGVKD. The V end was cut by 7 bases, the J end by 2 bases, with 14 bases between. The gene calls are TRBV10-3 and TRBJ1-1; D remains ambiguous. The sequence derives from a human donor in a cohort sampled during active COVID-19. The sequencing input was peripheral blood. CDR3 residues: CAIKEDASNTEAFF. CDR3 in DNA: TGTGCCATCAAGGAGGACGCCAGTAACACTGAAGCTTTCTTT.